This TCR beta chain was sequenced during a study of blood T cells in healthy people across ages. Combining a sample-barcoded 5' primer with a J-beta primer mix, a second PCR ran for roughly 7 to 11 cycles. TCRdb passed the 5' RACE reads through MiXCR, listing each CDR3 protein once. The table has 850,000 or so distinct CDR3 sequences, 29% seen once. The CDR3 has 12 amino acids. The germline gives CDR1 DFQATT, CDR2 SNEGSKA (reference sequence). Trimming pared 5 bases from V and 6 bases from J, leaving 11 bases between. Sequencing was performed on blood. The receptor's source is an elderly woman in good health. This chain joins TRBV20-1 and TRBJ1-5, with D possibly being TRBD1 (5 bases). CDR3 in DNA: TGCAGTGCTGGTTACCAGGGTCAGCCCCAGCATTTT. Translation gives CSAGYQGQPQHF.